A selection of T cell receptor beta chains follows, all from one sample in a study of T cell repertoires in cytomegalovirus infection. One entry per CDR3 protein, called by TCRdb with MiXCR from the reads. In the table there are approximately 390,000 distinct CDR3 sequences, about 34% of which are singletons. Which antigens these TCRs recognize remains unknown. Sequenced material: cultured PBMCs, taken from culture after CMV antigen stimulation. The receptors shown here come from a human donor in good health (CMV status not recorded). Some clones in this sample may be carry-over from other donors' samples. Each CDR3 is given with its conserved first and last residue. A D gene is named only where the DNA matches it firmly. A clone size is listed for some rows: how often the clone was seen (once, few, many), or a class if it is expanded.

TRBJ1-1 | - | TRBV19 | - | CASGRTVFSEAFF | TGTGCCAGTGGGAGGACAGTTTTTTCTGAAGCTTTCTTT
TRBJ1-6 | - | TRBV18 | - | CASSMDRLNSPLHF | TGTGCCAGCTCAATGGACCGCCTAAATTCACCCCTCCACTTT
TRBJ1-1 | few | TRBV7-9 | - | CASSPWTVLNTEAFF | TGTGCCAGCAGCCCGTGGACAGTTCTGAACACTGAAGCTTTCTTT
TRBJ2-3 | once | TRBV18 | TRBD1 | CASSPMDRGADTQYF | TGTGCCAGCTCACCTATGGACAGGGGGGCAGATACGCAGTATTTT
TRBJ1-4 | few | TRBV7-6 | - | CASSSTWTVEKLFF | TGTGCCAGCAGCTCCACTTGGACGGTAGAAAAACTGTTTTTT
TRBJ1-5 | few | TRBV7-2 | TRBD1 | CASSLRTGAYNQPQHF | TGTGCCAGCAGCTTAAGGACAGGGGCCTACAATCAGCCCCAGCATTTT
TRBJ1-1 | few | TRBV6-1 | - | CASSPKIWGDTEAFF | TGTGCCAGCAGTCCAAAAATCTGGGGTGACACTGAAGCTTTCTTT
TRBJ1-1 | - | TRBV10-1 | TRBD1 | CASSEAGDRTEAFF | TGCGCCAGCAGTGAGGCCGGGGACAGGACTGAAGCTTTCTTT
TRBJ2-7 | - | TRBV7-3 | - | CASSLFDIGYEQYF | TGTGCCAGCAGCTTATTTGATATAGGGTACGAGCAGTACTTC
TRBJ1-6 | few | TRBV28 | - | CASSSSTTAHLYNSPLHF | TGTGCCAGCAGTTCTTCTACGACAGCCCATCTATATAATTCACCCCTCCACTTT
TRBJ2-3 | few | TRBV7-2 | - | CASSAGRSSTDTQYF | TGTGCCAGCAGTGCGGGCAGATCTAGCACAGATACGCAGTATTTT
TRBJ2-5 | - | TRBV6-1 | TRBD2 | CASSYGAGGGETQYF | TGTGCCAGCAGTTACGGTGCGGGAGGAGGGGAGACCCAGTACTTC
TRBJ2-2 | - | TRBV5-4 | TRBD1 | CASSLTKAGTGGSGELFF | TGTGCCAGCAGCCTGACGAAAGCCGGGACAGGGGGCTCCGGGGAGCTGTTTTTT
TRBJ1-6 | - | TRBV5-5 | TRBD1 | CASSQTTGFDSPLHF | TGTGCCAGCAGCCAGACGACAGGGTTTGATTCACCCCTCCACTTT
TRBJ1-5 | - | TRBV5-1 | - | CASSFEGRGGGSNQPQHF | TGCGCCAGCAGTTTTGAGGGGAGGGGTGGAGGCTCCAATCAGCCCCAGCATTTT
TRBJ1-2 | many | TRBV27 | TRBD1 | CASSSLTGTKNYGYTF | TGTGCCAGCAGTTCCTTGACAGGGACCAAGAACTATGGCTACACCTTC
TRBJ2-3 | - | TRBV7-2 | TRBD2 | CASSPRLAGDTQYF | TGTGCCAGCAGCCCCAGACTAGCGGGAGATACGCAGTATTTT
TRBJ2-1 | - | TRBV27 | - | CASSFGGSPSLGQFF | TGTGCCAGCAGTTTTGGTGGGAGCCCCTCTTTGGGGCAGTTCTTC
TRBJ2-3 | many | TRBV24-1 | - | CATSDSTPTVPDTQYF | TGTGCCACCAGTGATTCGACTCCGACAGTCCCAGATACGCAGTATTTT
TRBJ2-1 | - | TRBV6-6 | TRBD2 | CASRLTGLAASEQFF | TGTGCCAGCAGGCTTACGGGACTAGCTGCGAGTGAGCAGTTCTTC
TRBJ2-3 | - | TRBV4-1 | TRBD1 | CASREQGSLGTDTQYF | TGCGCCAGCAGAGAACAGGGGAGCCTGGGCACAGATACGCAGTATTTT
TRBJ2-4 | - | TRBV5-1 | TRBD2 | CASSLDGTSVDIQYF | TGCGCCAGCAGCTTGGATGGGACTAGCGTAGACATTCAGTACTTC
TRBJ1-2 | many | TRBV7-2 | TRBD1 | CASSLQIGTGEDGYTF | TGTGCCAGCAGCTTACAAATCGGGACAGGGGAGGATGGCTACACCTTC
TRBJ2-1 | - | TRBV2 | TRBD2 | CASSDPGTSGSYNEQFF | TGTGCCAGCAGTGACCCCGGGACTAGCGGCTCCTACAATGAGCAGTTCTTC
TRBJ2-1 | - | TRBV9 | TRBD2 | CASSVEIAGNERENEQFF | TGTGCCAGCAGCGTAGAAATAGCGGGAAATGAGAGAGAGAATGAGCAGTTCTTC
TRBJ1-4 | many | TRBV7-2 | - | CASSPTGTTNEKLFF | TGTGCCAGCAGCCCTACAGGGACAACTAATGAAAAACTGTTTTTT
TRBJ1-1 | many | TRBV7-8 | - | CASSPRSVEAFF | TGTGCCAGCAGCCCAAGGTCAGTTGAAGCTTTCTTT
TRBJ1-1 | - | TRBV7-2 | - | CASSRAGANTEAFF | TGTGCCAGCAGCCGCGCAGGGGCGAACACTGAAGCTTTCTTT
TRBJ2-4 | few | TRBV11-2 | - | CASSSNRDLAKNIQYF | TGTGCCAGCAGCTCGAACAGGGATCTCGCCAAAAACATTCAGTACTTC
TRBJ1-1 | - | TRBV6-2/TRBV6-3 | - | CASTSEFDYEAFF | TGTGCCAGCACCTCTGAATTCGACTATGAAGCTTTCTTT
TRBJ2-1 | few | TRBV12-5 | TRBD2 | CASGLAGGPLSYNEQFF | TGTGCTAGTGGTTTAGCGGGGGGCCCCCTCTCCTACAATGAGCAGTTCTTC
TRBJ2-2 | - | TRBV5-5 | - | CASRWTAITGELFF | TGTGCCAGCAGATGGACGGCGATCACCGGGGAGCTGTTTTTT
TRBJ2-1 | - | TRBV12-3/TRBV12-4 | TRBD2 | CASSLGSGSLGEQFF | TGTGCCAGCAGTTTGGGTAGCGGGAGCTTAGGTGAGCAGTTCTTC
TRBJ2-7 | - | TRBV6-6 | TRBD2 | CASSPPAGDYEQYF | TGTGCCAGCAGTCCCCCAGCGGGAGATTACGAGCAGTACTTC
TRBJ2-6 | - | TRBV7-2 | TRBD1 | CASSSRITGGVSGANVLTF | TGTGCCAGCAGCTCTAGAATAACAGGGGGCGTATCTGGGGCCAACGTCCTGACTTTC
TRBJ2-1 | - | TRBV30 | - | CAWGAHAGRTYNEQFF | TGTGCCTGGGGAGCCCACGCCGGGCGAACATACAATGAGCAGTTCTTC
TRBJ2-1 | - | TRBV20-1 | - | CSARVGQVRQFF | TGCAGTGCTAGAGTTGGTCAGGTCAGGCAGTTCTTC
TRBJ1-2 | few | TRBV7-2 | - | CASSLKRELGYTF | TGTGCCAGCAGCTTAAAAAGGGAATTGGGCTACACCTTC
TRBJ2-1 | many | TRBV4-3 | - | CASRNSPTNEQFF | TGCGCCAGCAGGAACTCGCCCACCAATGAGCAGTTCTTC
TRBJ2-1 | - | TRBV7-7 | - | CASSLASNGDNEQFF | TGTGCTAGCAGCTTAGCGTCTAACGGTGACAATGAGCAGTTCTTC
TRBJ2-7 | - | TRBV12-3/TRBV12-4 | TRBD2 | CASSRTSGSWEQYF | TGTGCCAGCAGCCGGACTAGCGGGAGTTGGGAGCAGTACTTC
TRBJ1-1 | - | TRBV27 | - | CASSFFGSTEAFF | TGTGCCAGCAGTTTCTTTGGGAGCACTGAAGCTTTCTTT
TRBJ1-6 | - | TRBV11-3 | - | CASSSDFPINSPLHF | TGTGCCAGCAGCTCGGACTTCCCTATTAATTCACCCCTCCACTTT
TRBJ1-1 | - | TRBV25-1 | - | CASTAGGYGGRYTEAFF | TGTGCCAGCACCGCGGGGGGGTACGGGGGGCGGTACACTGAAGCTTTCTTT
TRBJ2-7 | few | TRBV7-9 | TRBD1 | CASSLWGQGATYEQYF | TGTGCCAGCAGCTTGTGGGGCCAGGGGGCTACCTACGAGCAGTACTTC
TRBJ2-1 | many | TRBV7-2 | TRBD2 | CASSSLAGGPFVGFF | TGTGCCAGCAGTTCACTAGCGGGAGGGCCTTTTGTCGGGTTCTTC
TRBJ2-3 | few | TRBV7-2 | TRBD2 | CASSLFGGSRGDTQYF | TGTGCCAGCAGCTTATTCGGCGGGAGTCGTGGAGATACGCAGTATTTT
TRBJ2-3 | - | TRBV7-6 | - | CASSQAESTDTQYF | TGTGCCAGCAGCCAAGCGGAGAGCACAGATACGCAGTATTTT
TRBJ2-3 | - | TRBV7-6 | TRBD2 | CASSLEASGSRMFGDTQYF | TGTGCCAGCAGCTTAGAGGCTAGCGGGAGCAGGATGTTTGGAGATACGCAGTATTTT
TRBJ2-7 | - | TRBV10-3 | TRBD2 | CAISGKSGTSGIPSYEQYF | TGTGCCATCAGTGGCAAGTCCGGGACTAGCGGAATCCCCTCCTACGAGCAGTACTTC
TRBJ2-5 | - | TRBV4-3 | - | CASRRGETQYF | TGCGCCAGCAGACGGGGAGAGACCCAGTACTTC
TRBJ1-4 | - | TRBV3-1 | - | CASSPIATNEKLFF | TGTGCCAGCAGTCCAATCGCAACTAATGAAAAACTGTTTTTT